The 32 T cell receptor beta chains presented below share a single source sample, sequenced in a study of early T cells in non-severe SARS-CoV-2 infection. TCRdb re-called the 5' RACE reads through MiXCR, storing one row per CDR3 protein. The table has fewer than 85,000 distinct CDR3 sequences, about 16% seen once. Sequencing used whole blood. Receptors were obtained from an adult who was a healthcare worker with PCR-confirmed SARS-CoV-2 infection or an uninfected control (not recorded which).

The chain links TRBV27 to TRBJ2-5, with TRBD1 identical over 8 bases. The trim removed 2 bases at V and 3 bases at J, leaving 5 bases unmatched. The CDR3 runs 15 residues. CDR1 is MNHEY and CDR2 is SMNVEV in the germline V gene (reference sequence). For the CDR3, the DNA is TGTGCCAGCAGTTTAATGGACAGGGCTGAAGAGACCCAGTACTTC. Amino acids: CASSLMDRAEETQYF.

This clonotype came up a few times. The gene calls are TRBV5-4 and TRBJ2-5; possible D gene TRBD2, 6 bases. Germline CDR1 reads SGHNT; CDR2 reads YYREEE (reference sequence). The CDR3 totals 13 residues. V was trimmed by 1 base and J by 5 bases, leaving 9 bases between them. The CDR3 DNA reads TGTGCCAGCAGCTTGAACAGCGGGGAGACCCAGTACTTC. Amino acids: CASSLNSGETQYF.

V usage is TRBV5-1 and J usage is TRBJ2-7; D not certain. Trimming shortened V by 0 bases and J by 3 bases, and 22 bases separated the two germline ends. Germline values: CDR1 SGHRS, CDR2 YFSETQ. This CDR3 is built from 18 residues. The CDR3 nucleotides are TGCGCCAGCAGCTTGGAAGTACAGCAAGGGCCAAAGTTCTACGAGCAGTACTTC. Protein: CASSLEVQQGPKFYEQYF.

The CDR3 loop is CASSSGLAGAREQYF. The CDR3 DNA reads as TGCGCCAGCAGCTCGGGACTAGCGGGGGCTCGCGAGCAGTACTTC. This chain uses TRBV5-1 with TRBJ2-7; the match to TRBD2 covers 14 bases. CDR3 size: 15 residues. V trimming: 3 bases; J trimming: 6 bases; junction bases outside the gene matches: 5. Germline CDR1 reads SGHRS; CDR2 reads YFSETQ.

The chain recombines TRBV11-2 with TRBJ1-6; a weak D match, TRBD1 (6 bases). The V gene lost 4 bases and the J gene lost 10 bases, with 11 bases spanning the gap. Germline V gene lookup returns CDR1 SGHAT and CDR2 FQNNGV. This CDR3 contains 13 residues. The CDR3 here is CASSWLTGSPLHF. Written as DNA, the CDR3 is TGTGCCAGCAGCTGGCTGACAGGCTCACCCCTCCACTTT. The full variable domain, rest sourced from reference TRBV11-2 and TRBJ1-6, is EAGVAQSPRYKIIEKRQSVAFWCNPISGHATLYWYQQILGQGPKLLIQFQNNGVVDDSQLPKDRFSAERLKGVDSTLKIQPAKLEDSAVYLCASSWLTGSPLHFGNGTRLTVT.

This clonotype was seen many times. V gene TRBV4-1 combines with J gene TRBJ1-5; TRBD1 matches 8 bases. The CDR3 totals 17 residues. The V segment lost 4 bases and the J segment 4 bases; nucleotides outside the gene matches: 12. Germline CDR1 and CDR2: MGHRA and YSYEKL. The CDR3 sequence is CASSPRPDREGNQPQHF. The DNA of the CDR3 is TGCGCCAGCAGCCCACGCCCGGACAGGGAGGGGAATCAGCCCCAGCATTTT.

This clonotype was counted only a few times. The chain carries TRBV6-1 and TRBJ1-1; TRBD1 matches at 8 bases. CDR3 length: 14 amino acids. V lost 5 bases to trimming and J lost 0 bases; unmatched junction nucleotides: 2. Germline CDR1 is MNHNS and CDR2 is SASEGT. The CDR3 region has the DNA TGTGCCAGCAGTAAGACAGGGGTGAACACTGAAGCTTTCTTT. Amino acid sequence: CASSKTGVNTEAFF.

V is TRBV6-5 and J is TRBJ2-5; maybe TRBD2 (5 bases). V dropped 0 bases and J dropped 4 bases, with 12 bases sitting between them. The CDR3 is made up of 15 amino acids. The germline V gene has CDR1 MNHEY and CDR2 SVGAGI. CDR3 amino acids: CASSYSILGGETQYF. In nucleotides, the CDR3 is TGTGCCAGCAGTTACTCGATCCTTGGAGGAGAGACCCAGTACTTC.

CDR3 DNA: TGTGCCAGCAGTGAAGCGAATCAGCCCCAGCATTTT. As protein: CASSEANQPQHF. The rearrangement links TRBV6-1 to TRBJ1-5; D is undetermined. With 0 bases removed from V and 4 bases from J, the gap between germline ends came to 1 base. CDR1 and CDR2 from the germline V gene are MNHNS and SASEGT. The CDR3 length is 12 residues.

The chain links TRBV11-1 to TRBJ2-7; TRBD1 matches at 9 bases. Germline V lookup: CDR1 SGHAT, CDR2 FQDESV (reference sequence). The CDR3 is 15 residues long. J was trimmed by 8 bases and V by 5 bases; bases with no gene match: 13. CDR3 DNA: TGTGCCAGCAGCATCCGGGACAGGGTAAGCGACAAGCAGTACTTC. It yields the protein CASSIRDRVSDKQYF.

The rearrangement joins TRBV29-1 to TRBJ2-1, with D possibly being TRBD2 (6 bases). Germline V gene data show CDR1 as SQVTM and CDR2 as ANQGSEA. Trimming took 7 bases from V and 1 from J, leaving 14 bases between them. The length of the CDR3 is 14 residues. This chain's CDR3 is CSETRRGSYNEQFF. The DNA of the CDR3 is TGCAGCGAGACAAGGAGGGGATCCTACAATGAGCAGTTCTTC.

This clonotype showed up just a few times. The chain joins TRBV19 to TRBJ1-2; no definite D call. The CDR3 extends over 15 amino acids. CDR1 and CDR2 from the germline V gene are LNHDA and SQIVND (reference sequence). The V gene lost 2 bases and the J gene lost 0 bases, with 10 bases spanning the gap. Here the CDR3 DNA reads TGTGCCAGTAGTATAAGCGCCAGCTCTAACTATGGCTACACCTTC. This codes for CASSISASSNYGYTF.

This sequence joins TRBV11-3 and TRBJ2-7; D perhaps matches TRBD2 (6 bases). Trimming removed 0 bases from V and 4 bases from J, with 13 bases in between. Germline CDR1 and CDR2: SGHNT and YENEEA. The CDR3 has 15 residues. The DNA of the CDR3 is TGTGCCAGCAGCTTAGATGGGACTTTGCATTACGAGCAGTACTTC. Translation gives CASSLDGTLHYEQYF.

The chain uses TRBV29-1 and TRBJ2-1; 8 nucleotides line up with TRBD2. Per germline, CDR1 SQVTM and CDR2 ANQGSEA. V dropped 3 bases and J dropped 8; count of bases not matched to a gene: 12. The CDR3 spans 15 residues. The CDR3 sequence is CSVEAGLGVLDEQFF. The CDR3 DNA follows: TGCAGCGTTGAGGCGGGACTAGGTGTTTTAGATGAGCAGTTCTTC.

This clonotype was seen a few times. J is TRBJ2-6 and V is TRBV3-1; maybe TRBD1 (5 bases). The length of the CDR3 is 16 residues. Deletions cut 2 bases from V and 1 base from J, with 9 bases between. Germline CDR1 is LGHDT and CDR2 is YNNKEL (reference sequence). DNA of the CDR3: TGTGCCAGCAGCCAACTAGGGGTGTCTGGGGCCAACGTCCTGACTTTC. Amino acid sequence: CASSQLGVSGANVLTF.

This clonotype was found a few times. The rearrangement links TRBV29-1 to TRBJ2-5; D gene ambiguous. Trimming removed 6 bases from V and 0 bases from J, with 11 bases in between. Germline assignment: CDR1 SQVTM and CDR2 ANQGSEA. The CDR3 contains 13 residues. CDR3 bases: TGCAGCGTCAGCCAGTCGTACCAAGAGACCCAGTACTTC. Translating gives CSVSQSYQETQYF.

This clonotype has more than one count but fewer than ten. The gene calls are TRBV28 and TRBJ1-1; 8 bases line up with TRBD1. This CDR3 is built from 16 residues. J lost 1 base, V lost 6 bases, and 10 bases had no gene match. Germline V gene lookup returns CDR1 MDHEN and CDR2 SYDVKM. The CDR3 spells CASRPIRGRRNTEAFF. CDR3 coding DNA: TGTGCCAGCAGACCAATCAGGGGGCGAAGGAACACTGAAGCTTTCTTT.

This clonotype has only a few counts. The V and J genes are TRBV28 and TRBJ1-4, with D possibly TRBD1 on 5 matching bases. The germline V gene encodes CDR1 MDHEN and CDR2 SYDVKM. CDR3 length: 15 residues. V was shortened by 3 bases and J by 2 bases, with 10 bases between the two germline ends. The CDR3: CASSLPGATNEKLFF. The CDR3 region has the DNA TGTGCCAGCAGTTTGCCTGGGGCGACTAATGAAAAACTGTTTTTT.

This clonotype has a handful of counts. The V gene is TRBV7-2, the J gene TRBJ1-5; the D is unclear. With 1 base removed from V and 7 bases from J, the gap between germline ends came to 14 bases. Per germline, CDR1 SGHTA and CDR2 FQGNSA. The CDR3 totals 15 residues. For the CDR3, the DNA is TGTGCCAGCAGCTTAGAGTCCATAGGCAGGCAGCCCCAGCATTTT. This translates into CASSLESIGRQPQHF.

The DNA of the CDR3 is TGTGCCGTCAGTCGGCAGGAGAACACTGAAGCTTTCTTT. Translating gives CAVSRQENTEAFF. The J gene is TRBJ1-1, the V gene TRBV3-1; D is ambiguous. Looked up from germline, CDR1 is LGHDT and CDR2 is YNNKEL (reference sequence). The CDR3 sequence is 13 residues long. V was cut by 11 bases and J by 1 base, with 14 bases left in between. Full variable domain (outside the CDR3, taken from reference TRBV3-1 and TRBJ1-1): DTAVSQTPKYLVTQMGNDKSIKCEQNLGHDTMYWYKQDSKKFLKIMFSYNNKELIINETVPNRFSPKSPDKAHLNLHINSLELGDSAVYFCAVSRQENTEAFFGQGTRLTVV.

This clonotype was counted at least ten times. This chain links TRBV3-1 with TRBJ2-3, with a tentative D call TRBD1 (6 bases). There are 15 residues in the CDR3. With 4 bases removed from V and 5 bases from J, the gap between germline ends came to 16 bases. CDR1 LGHDT and CDR2 YNNKEL come from the germline V gene (reference sequence). The chain's CDR3 is CASSPVTGYQDTQYF. The CDR3 DNA reads as TGTGCCAGCAGCCCCGTCACAGGGTATCAAGATACGCAGTATTTT.

The CDR3 bases are TGTGCCAGCAGCTTAGAAGCGGGCTACTCCTACAATGAGCAGTTCTTC. Amino acid sequence: CASSLEAGYSYNEQFF. The rearrangement uses TRBV11-2 and TRBJ2-1; the D gene is possibly TRBD2 (6 bases). This CDR3 comprises 16 residues. V shed 0 bases and J shed 0 bases, with 9 bases lying between them. The germline V gene encodes CDR1 SGHAT and CDR2 FQNNGV.

The V gene is TRBV29-1, the J gene TRBJ1-2; 9 positions agree with TRBD1. CDR1 and CDR2 (germline): SQVTM, ANQGSEA. The CDR3 length is 16 residues. V lost 6 bases and J lost 5; bases outside the gene matches: 16. In DNA form, the CDR3 reads TGCAGCGTCACTTTGGGACAGGGAGAGTTATATTATGGCTACACCTTC. Amino acids: CSVTLGQGELYYGYTF.

The rearrangement uses TRBV28 and TRBJ1-1; D may be TRBD1 (5 bases). This CDR3 has 14 residues. The germline V and J ends were trimmed by 2 bases and 1 base, with 8 bases remaining between them. Germline CDR1 is MDHEN and CDR2 is SYDVKM. The CDR3 DNA sequence: TGTGCCAGCAGTTTAGGGGCGGGGAACACTGAAGCTTTCTTT. It translates to CASSLGAGNTEAFF.

This clonotype was seen repeatedly, ten times or more. The rearrangement joins TRBV27 to TRBJ2-1, with 10 bases lining up with TRBD2. The junction had 3 bases not matched to a gene; V was cut back by 6 bases and J by 7 bases. The CDR3 contains 13 residues. CDR1 and CDR2 (germline): MNHEY, SMNVEV (reference sequence). The CDR3: CASRAGGRNEQFF. The CDR3 nucleotides read TGTGCCAGCAGAGCGGGAGGGAGGAATGAGCAGTTCTTC.

This clonotype appeared a few times. The chain uses TRBV3-1 and TRBJ2-3; D is possibly TRBD2 (6 bases). Germline V gene sequence: CDR1 LGHDT, CDR2 YNNKEL (reference sequence). The V and J ends lost 7 bases and 8 bases respectively, with 22 bases between them. The CDR3 spans 15 residues. Written as DNA, the CDR3 is TGTGCCAGCACCAATGAAAGGGCACTAGCAGGTACGCAGTATTTT. It codes for CASTNERALAGTQYF.

Many counts were recorded for this clonotype. The chain combines TRBV7-9 with TRBJ2-3, with 9 bases identical to TRBD2. V shed 5 bases, J shed 0 bases, and the junction held 6 bases outside the gene matches. Germline CDR1 reads SEHNR; CDR2 reads FQNEAQ (reference sequence). There are 16 residues in the CDR3. CDR3: CASSANSGGSTDTQYF. The CDR3, as DNA: TGTGCCAGCAGCGCTAATAGCGGGGGAAGCACAGATACGCAGTATTTT. Full variable domain (outside the CDR3, taken from reference TRBV7-9 and TRBJ2-3): DTGVSQNPRHKITKRGQNVTFRCDPISEHNRLYWYRQTLGQGPEFLTYFQNEAQLEKSRLLSDRFSAERPKGSFSTLEIQRTEQGDSAMYLCASSANSGGSTDTQYFGPGTRLTVL.

V gene TRBV11-2 combines with J gene TRBJ2-3; 8 bases match TRBD1. Germline V gene data show CDR1 as SGHAT and CDR2 as FQNNGV. The J segment lost 4 bases and the V segment lost 6 bases, leaving 3 bases of the junction unmatched. CDR3 length: 13 amino acids. The CDR3 coding sequence is TGTGCCAGCAGTTCGGACAGGGCAGATACGCAGTATTTT. Protein sequence: CASSSDRADTQYF.

This clonotype was seen a few times. CDR3 sequence (DNA): TGTGCCAGCAGCCCCCGCGGCGGGGCCAACGTCCTGACTTTC. This translates into CASSPRGGANVLTF. This chain links TRBV11-2 with TRBJ2-6; D unresolved. This CDR3 has 14 amino acids. From germline, CDR1 is SGHAT and CDR2 FQNNGV. The V end was cut by 5 bases, the J end by 4 bases, with 9 bases between.

This clonotype came up many times. The rearrangement uses TRBV20-1 and TRBJ1-2, with 7 bases identical to TRBD1. CDR1 DFQATT and CDR2 SNEGSKA come from the germline V gene (reference sequence). With V trimmed by 6 bases and J by 3 bases, 4 bases remained unmatched. This CDR3 is built from 12 residues. CDR3 sequence (DNA): TGCAGTGCAACCGGGACAGACTATGGCTACACCTTC. Translating gives CSATGTDYGYTF.

This clonotype was counted many times. V and J are TRBV5-4 and TRBJ2-5; 12 bases map to TRBD2. From germline, CDR1 is SGHNT and CDR2 YYREEE (reference sequence). The CDR3 has 15 amino acids. V trimming: 4 bases; J trimming: 4 bases; junction bases outside the gene matches: 5. The CDR3 sequence is CASSPRTSGVETQYF. The CDR3 DNA is TGTGCCAGCAGCCCTCGGACTAGCGGGGTAGAGACCCAGTACTTC.

There are many counts of this clonotype. V and J are TRBV28 and TRBJ1-5; 7 bases agree with TRBD1. The V and J ends lost 3 bases and 9 bases, in that order; junction bases with no gene match: 8. The CDR3 covers 14 residues. CDR1 and CDR2 (germline): MDHEN, SYDVKM. CDR3 region: CASSLFQGERPQHF. The CDR3 DNA is TGTGCCAGCAGTTTGTTCCAGGGGGAACGGCCCCAGCATTTT.